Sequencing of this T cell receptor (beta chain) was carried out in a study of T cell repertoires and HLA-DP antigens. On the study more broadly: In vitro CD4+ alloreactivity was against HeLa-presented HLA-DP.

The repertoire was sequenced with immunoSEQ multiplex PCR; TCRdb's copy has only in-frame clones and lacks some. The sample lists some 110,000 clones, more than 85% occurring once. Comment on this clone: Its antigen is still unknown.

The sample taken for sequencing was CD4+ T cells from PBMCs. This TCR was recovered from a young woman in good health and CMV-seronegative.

For the CDR3, the DNA is TGCGCCAGCAGCTTTGCGGGTATCGCGGAGACCCAGTACTTC. Its protein product is CASSFAGIAETQYF. V is TRBV5-1 and J is TRBJ2-5; the D gene is possibly TRBD2 (5 bases). The germline V and J ends were trimmed by 2 bases and 5 bases, with 13 bases remaining between them. The CDR3 loop spans 14 amino acids. Germline CDR1 and CDR2: SGHRS and YFSETQ.